Listed here are 7 T cell receptor beta chains from one sample, sequenced in a study of tumor and adjacent non-tumor tissue in lung cancer. The template was RNA from unsorted bulk tissue. A modified ARM-PCR protocol with three rounds of nested PCR amplified TCRbeta. TCRdb re-analysed the multiplex PCR reads in MiXCR, keeping a single row per CDR3 protein. The table lists 75,000 to 80,000 distinct CDR3 sequences, roughly 76% of them singletons. Sequencing was done on a sample of lung tumor tissue. Receptors originate from a woman between 50 and 59 years old with non-small cell lung cancer.

A note on this clonotype: At one end the junction does not follow the germline gene, possibly because of a read error. The genes are TRBV20-1 and TRBJ2-7; D is ambiguous. The CDR3 loop spans 14 amino acids. From germline, CDR1 is DFQATT and CDR2 SNEGSKA (reference sequence). The CDR3 region is CSVRDQSYGYEQYF. CDR3 coding DNA: TGCAGTGTTAGAGATCAGAGTTACGGGTACGAGCAGTACTTC.

Points on this clonotype: One junction end does not reproduce the germline sequence, and a read error may be involved. The V and J genes are TRBV4-1 and TRBJ1-1; weak D call: TRBD1 (6 bases). CDR3 length: 16 amino acids. The V gene's germline CDR1 is MGHRA and CDR2 YSYEKL. The CDR3 DNA is TGTGCCAGCAGCCAAGATCGTTACAGGGCGAACGCTGAAGGTTTCTTT. This translates into CASSQDRYRANAEGFF.

The V call is TRBV20-1, the J call TRBJ2-7; D remains unclear. Germline V CDR1 and CDR2: DFQATT, SNEGSKA (reference sequence). The CDR3 loop spans 11 amino acids. The V gene lost 2 bases and the J gene lost 7 bases, with 9 bases spanning the gap. The DNA for the CDR3 is TGCAGTGCTAGAAGTCCCAGGGAGCAGTACTTC. Its protein product is CSARSPREQYF.

By sample fraction, this clonotype is medium-sized. V usage is TRBV29-1 and J usage is TRBJ1-2; no clear D gene. V dropped 7 bases and J dropped 3 bases, with 12 bases sitting between them. Germline assignment: CDR1 SQVTM and CDR2 ANQGSEA. The CDR3 loop spans 12 amino acids. The CDR3 sequence is CSGDSLDYGYTF. CDR3 bases: TGCAGCGGTGACTCGTTGGACTATGGCTACACCTTC. Combining the CDR3 with reference TRBV29-1 and TRBJ1-2 gives the whole variable domain SAVISQKPSRDICQRGTSLTIQCQVDSQVTMMFWYRQQPGQSLTLIATANQGSEATYESGFVIDKFPISRPNLTFSTLTVSNMSPEDSSIYLCSGDSLDYGYTFGSGTRLTVV.

A note on this clonotype: Mismatch with germline at one junction end may stem from a read error. The chain uses TRBV11-2 and TRBJ2-7; a weak D match, TRBD1 (7 bases). Germline V gives CDR1 SGHAT, CDR2 FQNNGV. The CDR3 is 15 residues long. For the CDR3, the DNA is TGTGCCAGCAGCTTAGTTCCAGGGGGGAGCAGGGAGCAGCACTTC. Protein: CASSLVPGGSREQHF.

V is TRBV29-1 and J is TRBJ2-7, with 10 bases lining up with TRBD2. The ends lost 2 bases at V and 8 bases at J; junction bases unmatched: 9. Per germline, CDR1 SQVTM and CDR2 ANQGSEA. This CDR3 region has 14 residues. The CDR3 loop is CSVELAGATYKQYF. CDR3 sequence (DNA): TGCAGCGTTGAACTAGCGGGGGCCACTTATAAGCAGTACTTC.

About this clonotype itself: A much larger clonotype is one base distant, so this may be a read error. The chain combines TRBV30 with TRBJ1-5, with 10 bases matching TRBD1. Germline CDR1 reads GTSNPN; CDR2 reads SVGIG (reference sequence). This CDR3 is built from 16 residues. CDR3: CAWKGQGELSNPPQHF. The CDR3 DNA reads as TGTGCCTGGAAAGGACAGGGGGAACTTAGCAATCCGCCCCAGCATTTT.